These 18 T cell receptor beta chains came from one sample sequenced in a study of early T cells in non-severe SARS-CoV-2 infection. Via MiXCR, TCRdb re-called the 5' RACE reads, giving one row per CDR3 protein. The sample holds some 59,000 distinct CDR3 sequences; around 9.3% are singletons and the top ten take around 4.4%. Sequences were obtained from whole blood. These receptors all come from an adult who was a healthcare worker with PCR-confirmed SARS-CoV-2 infection or an uninfected control (not recorded which).

This clonotype was picked up many times. J is TRBJ1-3 and V is TRBV7-2; D remains unclear. Germline V gives CDR1 SGHTA, CDR2 FQGNSA. The CDR3 consists of 15 residues. Trimming cost V 1 base and J 0 bases, with 7 bases left between them. CDR3 DNA sequence: TGTGCCAGCAGCTTAGGGTCGGGCTCTGGAAACACCATATATTTT. It is translated as CASSLGSGSGNTIYF.

A note on this clonotype: Given a much more abundant clone one base away, this may be a read error. The J gene is TRBJ2-3, the V gene TRBV5-1; perhaps TRBD1 as D (6 bases). Germline CDR1 and CDR2: SGHRS and YFSETQ. The germline V and J ends were trimmed by 4 bases and 8 bases, with 23 bases remaining between them. The CDR3 has 16 residues. In DNA, the CDR3 is TGCGCCAGCAGCCATATTGGGACAAGAGGGCGTCTTACGCAGTATTTT. It specifies CASSHIGTRGRLTQYF.

The chain recombines TRBV18 with TRBJ2-7; 14 bases are a match to TRBD2. The CDR3 sequence is 16 residues long. CDR1 is KGHSH, CDR2 LQKENI, per germline. Trimming cost V 2 bases and J 3 bases; bases outside gene matches: 3. The CDR3 region is CASSPLGTSGSYEQYF. CDR3 DNA: TGTGCCAGCTCACCATTAGGGACTAGCGGGAGCTACGAGCAGTACTTC.

This clonotype was seen repeatedly, ten times or more. The J gene is TRBJ2-7, the V gene TRBV6-2 or TRBV6-3; D might be TRBD1 (5 bases). The CDR3 is 15 residues long. V dropped 1 base and J dropped 3 bases, with 13 bases sitting between them. Per the germline V gene, CDR1 is MNHEY and CDR2 is SVGEGT. The CDR3, as DNA: TGTGCCAGCAGTTACTATCAGACAGCCAACTACGAGCAGTACTTC. Translating gives CASSYYQTANYEQYF.

This clonotype was counted at least ten times. The CDR3 DNA follows: TGTGCCAGTCGGGGTAGCAATCAGCCCCAGCATTTT. It encodes CASRGSNQPQHF. The chain joins TRBV6-6 to TRBJ1-5; unclear D gene. Trimming left V 9 bases short and J 0 bases short, with 6 bases between. CDR3 length: 12 residues. Germline V gene sequence: CDR1 MNHNY, CDR2 SVGAGI (reference sequence).

The table lists this clonotype with many counts. The CDR3 region has the DNA TGCGCCAGCAGCCAACGACAGGGTGGTACAGATACGCAGTATTTT. This sequence encodes CASSQRQGGTDTQYF. This chain joins TRBV4-3 and TRBJ2-3; 7 positions match TRBD1. The J segment lost 3 bases and the V segment lost 2 bases, leaving 5 bases of the junction unmatched. CDR1 and CDR2 from the germline V gene are LGHNA and YSLEER. The CDR3 length is 15 residues.

The rearrangement joins TRBV7-3 to TRBJ2-3; D ambiguous. The CDR3 is 15 residues long. Germline CDR1 and CDR2: SGHTA and FQGTGA. V shed 5 bases and J shed 0 bases, with 12 bases lying between them. The DNA of the CDR3 is TGTGCCAGCAGCCGGTCGCGGATCAGCACAGATACGCAGTATTTT. Protein product: CASSRSRISTDTQYF. The full variable domain, in which reference TRBV7-3 and TRBJ2-3 provide the parts outside the CDR3, is GAGVSQTPSNKVTEKGKYVELRCDPISGHTALYWYRQSLGQGPEFLIYFQGTGAADDSGLPNDRFFAVRPEGSVSTLKIQRTERGDSAVYLCASSRSRISTDTQYFGPGTRLTVL.

The table lists this clonotype with many counts. The chain uses TRBV11-3 and TRBJ1-1, with D maybe TRBD1 (6 bases). V lost 6 bases to trimming and J lost 1 base, with 12 bases between them. The germline V gene has CDR1 SGHNT and CDR2 YENEEA. CDR3 length equals 14 residues. This CDR3 reads CASRQNRENTEAFF. The DNA for the CDR3 is TGTGCCAGCAGACAAAACAGGGAGAACACTGAAGCTTTCTTT. Together with reference TRBV11-3 and TRBJ1-1, the CDR3 gives the full variable domain: EAGVVQSPRYKIIEKKQPVAFWCNPISGHNTLYWYLQNLGQGPELLIRYENEEAVDDSQLPKDRFSAERLKGVDSTLKIQPAELGDSAVYLCASRQNRENTEAFFGQGTRLTVV.

This clonotype has ten or more counts. The rearrangement uses TRBV5-1 and TRBJ2-2, with TRBD1 identical over 9 bases. Germline CDR1 reads SGHRS; CDR2 reads YFSETQ. After removal of 3 bases from V and 3 bases from J, the junction contained 3 bases not matched to a gene. The CDR3 is 15 amino acids. CDR3 coding DNA: TGCGCCAGCAGCTCCGGGACAGGGCACACCGGGGAGCTGTTTTTT. Translation: CASSSGTGHTGELFF. Full variable domain (rest looked up from reference TRBV5-1 and TRBJ2-2): KAGVTQTPRYLIKTRGQQVTLSCSPISGHRSVSWYQQTPGQGLQFLFEYFSETQRNKGNFPGRFSGRQFSNSRSEMNVSTLELGDSALYLCASSSGTGHTGELFFGEGSRLTVL.

This rearrangement joins TRBV27 to TRBJ2-1, with TRBD1 as a possible D gene (6 bases). The CDR3 extends over 13 amino acids. With 5 bases removed from V and 8 bases from J, the gap between germline ends came to 13 bases. Germline V gene lookup returns CDR1 MNHEY and CDR2 SMNVEV (reference sequence). CDR3 coding DNA: TGTGCCAGCAGTATGGGGGCAGCCCATGAGCAGTTCTTC. The encoded protein is CASSMGAAHEQFF.

This rearrangement joins TRBV29-1 to TRBJ1-1, with 8 bases aligning to TRBD1. This CDR3 is built from 14 residues. Germline loops: CDR1 SQVTM, CDR2 ANQGSEA. V was pared by 7 bases and J by 3 bases, with 10 bases of the junction left unmatched. CDR3 residues: CSARQGYKDTEAFF. The CDR3 DNA reads TGCAGCGCGAGACAGGGGTATAAGGACACTGAAGCTTTCTTT.

This clonotype has a count of ten or more. The chain links TRBV11-2 to TRBJ1-4; 11 bases are a match to TRBD1. The ends lost 5 bases at V and 8 bases at J; junction bases unmatched: 10. The CDR3 runs 16 residues. Germline V CDR1 and CDR2: SGHAT, FQNNGV. This CDR3 reads CASSPWTGGLEEKLFF. CDR3 coding DNA: TGTGCCAGCAGCCCTTGGACAGGGGGCTTGGAAGAAAAACTGTTTTTT.

This clonotype has at least ten counts. The chain is built from TRBV27 and TRBJ1-4, with D possibly being TRBD1 (6 bases). Germline CDR1 and CDR2: MNHEY and SMNVEV (reference sequence). The CDR3 runs 15 residues. V was cut by 7 bases and J by 3 bases, with 15 bases left in between. CDR3 DNA: TGTGCCAGCACCTTGACGGGGGCAGCTAATGAAAAACTGTTTTTT. The encoded protein is CASTLTGAANEKLFF.

This clonotype was counted ten times or more. V and J are TRBV11-1 and TRBJ2-5; no clear D gene. The CDR3 has 12 amino acids. Germline-derived CDR1 and CDR2 are SGHAT and FQDESV (reference sequence). Trimming removed 3 bases at V and 5 bases at J, with 7 bases between. The CDR3 sequence: CASSFGGETQYF. The CDR3 bases are TGTGCCAGCAGCTTTGGTGGGGAGACCCAGTACTTC.

The chain joins TRBV5-1 to TRBJ1-1, with D possibly being TRBD1 (5 bases). CDR1 and CDR2 (germline): SGHRS, YFSETQ. This CDR3 is built from 15 residues. The V end was cut by 0 bases, the J end by 10 bases, with 19 bases between. The DNA of the CDR3 is TGCGCCAGCAGCTTGGCGGCAGACCAGACCGGGGGAGCTTTCTTT. This codes for CASSLAADQTGGAFF. Full variable domain (remainder filled in from reference TRBV5-1 and TRBJ1-1): KAGVTQTPRYLIKTRGQQVTLSCSPISGHRSVSWYQQTPGQGLQFLFEYFSETQRNKGNFPGRFSGRQFSNSRSEMNVSTLELGDSALYLCASSLAADQTGGAFFGQGTRLTVV.

This clonotype was detected ten times or more. The rearrangement uses TRBV18 and TRBJ2-4; D uncertain. The germline gives CDR1 KGHSH, CDR2 LQKENI. The CDR3 is 12 residues long. The V end was cut by 3 bases, the J end by 13 bases, with 13 bases between. CDR3 sequence reads: CASSPMTEPQYF. In DNA form, the CDR3 reads TGTGCCAGCTCACCCATGACCGAACCCCAGTACTTC.

This clonotype showed up just a few times. The DNA for the CDR3 is TGTGCCATCAGGGGGCCGACAGGGGGCATGGATACGCAGTATTTT. Translating it yields CAIRGPTGGMDTQYF. The chain employs TRBV10-3 and TRBJ2-3, with 10 bases that match TRBD1. V shed 6 bases, J shed 6 bases, and the junction held 9 bases outside the gene matches. This CDR3 has 15 residues. CDR1 and CDR2 from the germline V gene are ENHRY and SYGVKD.

Many counts were recorded for this clonotype. J is TRBJ1-2 and V is TRBV2; D not resolved. Germline V gene lookup returns CDR1 SNHLY and CDR2 FYNNEI. Trimming removed 4 bases at V and 7 bases at J, with 16 bases between. CDR3 length equals 14 residues. The CDR3 reads CASSGATKSSGYTF. Here the CDR3 DNA reads TGTGCCAGCAGTGGGGCAACAAAGTCGAGTGGCTACACCTTC.